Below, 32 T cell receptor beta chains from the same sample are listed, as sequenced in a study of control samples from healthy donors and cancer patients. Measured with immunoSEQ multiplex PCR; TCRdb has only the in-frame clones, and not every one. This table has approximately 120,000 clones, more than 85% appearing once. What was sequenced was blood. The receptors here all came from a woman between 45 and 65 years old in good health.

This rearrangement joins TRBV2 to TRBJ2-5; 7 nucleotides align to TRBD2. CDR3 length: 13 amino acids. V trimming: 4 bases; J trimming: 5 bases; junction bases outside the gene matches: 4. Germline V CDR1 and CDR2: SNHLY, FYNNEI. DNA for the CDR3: TGTGCCAGCAGTGCTTCCGGGAGGGAGACCCAGTACTTC. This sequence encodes CASSASGRETQYF.

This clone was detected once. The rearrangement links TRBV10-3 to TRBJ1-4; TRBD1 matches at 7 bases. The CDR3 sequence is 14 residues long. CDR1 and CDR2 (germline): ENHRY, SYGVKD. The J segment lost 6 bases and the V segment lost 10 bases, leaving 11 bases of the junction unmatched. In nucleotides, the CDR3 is TGTGCCACGCAGGGGGGGGGATTGGATGAAAAACTGTTTTTT. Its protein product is CATQGGGLDEKLFF.

Written as DNA, the CDR3 is TGTGCCAGCAGTGAGCCGAAAAAGGACACCGGGGAGCTGTTTTTT. It yields the protein CASSEPKKDTGELFF. This sequence joins TRBV25-1 and TRBJ2-2; D is undetermined. CDR1 MGHDK and CDR2 SYGVNS come from the germline V gene. There are 15 residues in the CDR3. Trimming shortened V by 3 bases and J by 3 bases, and 11 bases separated the two germline ends.

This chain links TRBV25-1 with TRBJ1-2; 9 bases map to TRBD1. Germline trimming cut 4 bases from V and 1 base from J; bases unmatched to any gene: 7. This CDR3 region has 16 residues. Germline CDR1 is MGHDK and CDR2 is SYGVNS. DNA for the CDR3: TGTGCCAGCAGTGCGAACTACAGGGGGCATAACTATGGCTACACCTTC. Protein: CASSANYRGHNYGYTF.

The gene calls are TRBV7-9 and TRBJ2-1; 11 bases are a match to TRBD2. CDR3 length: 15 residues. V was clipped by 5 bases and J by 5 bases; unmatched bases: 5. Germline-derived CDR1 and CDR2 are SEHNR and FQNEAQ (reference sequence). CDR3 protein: CASSPTSGGNNEQFF. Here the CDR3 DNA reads TGTGCCAGCAGCCCCACTAGCGGGGGAAACAATGAGCAGTTCTTC.

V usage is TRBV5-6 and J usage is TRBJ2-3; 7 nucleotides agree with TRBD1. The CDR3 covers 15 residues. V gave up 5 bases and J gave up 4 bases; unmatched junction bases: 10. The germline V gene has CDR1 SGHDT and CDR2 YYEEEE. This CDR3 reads CASSQRQGWPDTQYF. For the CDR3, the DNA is TGTGCCAGCAGTCAGAGACAGGGCTGGCCAGATACGCAGTATTTT.

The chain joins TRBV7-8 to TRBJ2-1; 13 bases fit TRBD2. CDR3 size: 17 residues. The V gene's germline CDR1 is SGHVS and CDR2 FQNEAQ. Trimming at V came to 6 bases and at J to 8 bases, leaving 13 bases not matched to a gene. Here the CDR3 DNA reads TGTGCCAGCAGACCACGGACCGGGACTAGCGGGACTGATGAGCAGTTCTTC. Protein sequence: CASRPRTGTSGTDEQFF.

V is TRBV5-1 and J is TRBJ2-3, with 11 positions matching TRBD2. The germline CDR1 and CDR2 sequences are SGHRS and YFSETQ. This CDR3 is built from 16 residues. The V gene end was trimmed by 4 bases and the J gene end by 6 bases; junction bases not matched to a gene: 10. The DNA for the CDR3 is TGCGCCAGCAGCCTTGGATCCGGGACTAGCGGTGATACGCAGTATTTT. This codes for CASSLGSGTSGDTQYF.

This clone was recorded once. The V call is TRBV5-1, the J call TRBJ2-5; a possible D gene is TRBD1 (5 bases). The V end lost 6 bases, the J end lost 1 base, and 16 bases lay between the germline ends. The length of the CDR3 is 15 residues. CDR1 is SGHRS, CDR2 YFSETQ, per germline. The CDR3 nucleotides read TGCGCCAGCACCCTTGGCGCAGGGTCCCAAGAGACCCAGTACTTC. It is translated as CASTLGAGSQETQYF.

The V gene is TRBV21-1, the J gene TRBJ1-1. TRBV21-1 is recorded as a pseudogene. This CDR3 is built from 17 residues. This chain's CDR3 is CASSKEPEGPGNTEAFF. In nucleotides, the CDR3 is TGTGCCAGCAGCAAAGAGCCCGAGGGGCCGGGGAATACTGAAGCTTTCTTT.

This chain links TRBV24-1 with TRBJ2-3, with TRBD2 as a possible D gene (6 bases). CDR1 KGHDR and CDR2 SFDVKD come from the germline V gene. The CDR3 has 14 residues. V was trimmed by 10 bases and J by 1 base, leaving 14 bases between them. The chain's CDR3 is CATQNSGGTDTQYF. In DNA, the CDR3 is TGTGCCACACAGAACTCGGGGGGCACAGATACGCAGTATTTT.

CDR3 sequence reads: CASKGDLRGEQFF. CDR3 bases: TGTGCCAGCAAGGGAGACCTCCGGGGTGAGCAGTTCTTC. V and J are TRBV25-1 and TRBJ2-1; TRBD2 might be the D (5 bases). Germline V lookup: CDR1 MGHDK, CDR2 SYGVNS. CDR3 length: 13 amino acids. Trimming took 7 bases from V and 9 from J, leaving 16 bases between them. The complete variable domain, with remaining parts taken from reference TRBV25-1 and TRBJ2-1, reads EADIYQTPRYLVIGTGKKITLECSQTMGHDKMYWYQQDPGMELHLIHYSYGVNSTEKGDLSSESTVSRIRTEHFPLTLESARPSHTSQYLCASKGDLRGEQFFGPGTRLTVL.

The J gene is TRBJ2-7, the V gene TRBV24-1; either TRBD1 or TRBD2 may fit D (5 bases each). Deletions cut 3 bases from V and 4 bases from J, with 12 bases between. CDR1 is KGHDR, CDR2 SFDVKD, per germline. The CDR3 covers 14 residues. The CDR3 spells CATSDSGHVYEQYV. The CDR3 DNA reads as TGTGCCACCAGTGATAGCGGACACGTATACGAGCAGTACGTC.

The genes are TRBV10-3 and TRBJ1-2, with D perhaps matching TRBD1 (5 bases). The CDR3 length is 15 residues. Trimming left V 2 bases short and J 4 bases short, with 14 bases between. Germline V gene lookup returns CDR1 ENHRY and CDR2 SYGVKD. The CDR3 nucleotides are TGTGCCATCAGTGAGGCCGGGCAGGGATTCTATGGCTACACCTTC. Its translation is CAISEAGQGFYGYTF.

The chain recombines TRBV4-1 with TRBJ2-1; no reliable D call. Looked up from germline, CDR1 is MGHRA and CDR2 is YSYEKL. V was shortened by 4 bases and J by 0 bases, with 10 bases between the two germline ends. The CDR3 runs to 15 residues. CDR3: CASSPVPSSYNEQFF. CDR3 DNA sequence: TGCGCCAGCAGCCCTGTCCCGAGCTCCTACAATGAGCAGTTCTTC.

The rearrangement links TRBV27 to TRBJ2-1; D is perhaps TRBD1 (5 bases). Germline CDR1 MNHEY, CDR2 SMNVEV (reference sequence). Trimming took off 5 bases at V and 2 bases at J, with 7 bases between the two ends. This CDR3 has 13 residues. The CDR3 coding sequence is TGTGCCAGCAGTACGGACACCTACAATGAGCAGTTCTTC. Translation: CASSTDTYNEQFF.

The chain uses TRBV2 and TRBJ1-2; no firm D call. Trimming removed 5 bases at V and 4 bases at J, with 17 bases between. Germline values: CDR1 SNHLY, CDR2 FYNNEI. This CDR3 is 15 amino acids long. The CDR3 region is CASSPSPSYFYGYTF. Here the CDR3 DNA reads TGTGCCAGCAGTCCATCCCCCTCTTACTTCTATGGCTACACCTTC.

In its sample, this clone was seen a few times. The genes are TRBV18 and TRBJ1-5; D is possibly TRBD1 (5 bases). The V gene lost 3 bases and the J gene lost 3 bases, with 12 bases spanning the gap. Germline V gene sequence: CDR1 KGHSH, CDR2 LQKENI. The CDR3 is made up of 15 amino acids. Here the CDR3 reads CASSPFRDDNQPQHF. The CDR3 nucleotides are TGTGCCAGCTCACCTTTCAGGGACGACAATCAGCCCCAGCATTTT.

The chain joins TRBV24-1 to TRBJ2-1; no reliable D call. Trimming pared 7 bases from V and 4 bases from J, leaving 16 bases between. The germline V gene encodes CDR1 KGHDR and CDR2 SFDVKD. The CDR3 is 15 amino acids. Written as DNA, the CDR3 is TGTGCCACCAGGAGCCGCCAGGCGACTTACAATGAGCAGTTCTTC. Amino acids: CATRSRQATYNEQFF.

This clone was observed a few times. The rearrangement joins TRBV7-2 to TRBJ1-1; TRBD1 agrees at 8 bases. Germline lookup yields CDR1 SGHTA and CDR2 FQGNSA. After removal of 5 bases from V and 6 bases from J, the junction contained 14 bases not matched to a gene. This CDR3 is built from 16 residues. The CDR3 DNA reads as TGTGCCAGCAGCCTAAGAGGGACAGGAACTAGGTCTGAAGCTTTCTTT. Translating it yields CASSLRGTGTRSEAFF.

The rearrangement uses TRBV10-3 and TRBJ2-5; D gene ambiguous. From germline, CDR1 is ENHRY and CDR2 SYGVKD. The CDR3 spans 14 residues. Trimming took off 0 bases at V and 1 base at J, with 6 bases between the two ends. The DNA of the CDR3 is TGTGCCATCAGTGAGTCAATGAGCCAAGAGACCCAGTACTTC. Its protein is CAISESMSQETQYF.

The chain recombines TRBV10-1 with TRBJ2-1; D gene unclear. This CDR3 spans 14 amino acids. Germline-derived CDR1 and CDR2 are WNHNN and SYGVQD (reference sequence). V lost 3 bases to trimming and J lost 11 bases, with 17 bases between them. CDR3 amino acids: CASSDSGLSDKQFF. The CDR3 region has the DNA TGCGCCAGCAGTGACTCTGGGCTCAGCGATAAGCAGTTCTTC.

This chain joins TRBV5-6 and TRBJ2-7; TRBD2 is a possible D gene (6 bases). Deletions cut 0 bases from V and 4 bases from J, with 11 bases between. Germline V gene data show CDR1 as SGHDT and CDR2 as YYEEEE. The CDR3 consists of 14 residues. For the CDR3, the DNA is TGTGCCAGCAGCTTGGTGGGACTCACGTACGAGCAGTACGTC. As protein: CASSLVGLTYEQYV.

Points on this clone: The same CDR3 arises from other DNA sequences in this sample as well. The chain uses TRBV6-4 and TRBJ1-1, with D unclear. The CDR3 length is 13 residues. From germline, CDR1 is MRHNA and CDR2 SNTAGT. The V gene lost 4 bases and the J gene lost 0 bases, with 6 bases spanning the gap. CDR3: CASSVRLNTEAFF. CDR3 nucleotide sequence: TGTGCCAGCAGTGTCAGACTGAACACTGAAGCTTTCTTT.

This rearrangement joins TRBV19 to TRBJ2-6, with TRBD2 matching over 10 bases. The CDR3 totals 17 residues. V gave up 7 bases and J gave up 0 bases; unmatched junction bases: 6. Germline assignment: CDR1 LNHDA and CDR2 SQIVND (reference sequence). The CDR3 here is CASTTPSGSSGANVLTF. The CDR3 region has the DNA TGTGCCAGTACCACCCCTAGCGGGAGCTCTGGGGCCAACGTCCTGACTTTC.

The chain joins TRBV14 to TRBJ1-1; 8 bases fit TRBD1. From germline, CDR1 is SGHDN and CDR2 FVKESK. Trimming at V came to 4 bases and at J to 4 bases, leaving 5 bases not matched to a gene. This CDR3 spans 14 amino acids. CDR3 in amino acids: CASSLYTGGTEAFF. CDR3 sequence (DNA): TGTGCCAGCAGCCTTTATACAGGGGGCACTGAAGCTTTCTTT.

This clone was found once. The CDR3 DNA sequence: TGTGCCATTCGCCCGTTGAGTCCGCTGAACACTGAAGCTTTCTTT. As protein: CAIRPLSPLNTEAFF. V gene TRBV28 combines with J gene TRBJ1-1; D gene unclear. Deletions cut 10 bases from V and 0 bases from J, with 18 bases between. Germline V lookup: CDR1 MDHEN, CDR2 SYDVKM. CDR3 size: 15 residues. Supplemented by reference TRBV28 and TRBJ1-1, the full variable domain reads DVKVTQSSRYLVKRTGEKVFLECVQDMDHENMFWYRQDPGLGLRLIYFSYDVKMKEKGDIPEGYSVSREKKERFSLILESASTNQTSMYLCAIRPLSPLNTEAFFGQGTRLTVV.

The CDR3 loop is CASSLALAGSEQFF. For the CDR3, the DNA is TGCGCCAGCAGCTTGGCCCTAGCGGGATCTGAGCAGTTCTTC. The J gene is TRBJ2-1, the V gene TRBV5-1; TRBD2 matches 9 bases. V dropped 0 bases and J dropped 9; count of bases not matched to a gene: 4. The V gene's germline CDR1 is SGHRS and CDR2 YFSETQ. The CDR3 extends over 14 amino acids.

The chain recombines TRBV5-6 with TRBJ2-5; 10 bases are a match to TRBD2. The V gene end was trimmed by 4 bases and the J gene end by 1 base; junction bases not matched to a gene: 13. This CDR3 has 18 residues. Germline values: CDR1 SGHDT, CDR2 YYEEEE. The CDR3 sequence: CASSPPPSSGGFQETQYF. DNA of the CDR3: TGTGCCAGCAGCCCGCCCCCCTCTAGCGGGGGCTTCCAAGAGACCCAGTACTTC.

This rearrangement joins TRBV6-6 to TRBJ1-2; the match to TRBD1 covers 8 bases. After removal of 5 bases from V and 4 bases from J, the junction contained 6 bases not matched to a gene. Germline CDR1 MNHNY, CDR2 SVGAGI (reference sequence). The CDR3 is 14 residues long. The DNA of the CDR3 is TGTGCCAGCAGTCAGACAGGGGAGGCCTATGGCTACACCTTC. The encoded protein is CASSQTGEAYGYTF.

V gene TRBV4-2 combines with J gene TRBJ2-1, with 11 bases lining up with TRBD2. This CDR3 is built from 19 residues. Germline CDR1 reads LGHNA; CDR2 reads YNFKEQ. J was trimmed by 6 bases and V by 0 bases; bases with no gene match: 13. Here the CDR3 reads CASSQDVLVGSGGVNEQFF. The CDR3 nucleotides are TGTGCCAGCAGCCAAGATGTCCTGGTGGGTAGCGGGGGGGTCAATGAGCAGTTCTTC.

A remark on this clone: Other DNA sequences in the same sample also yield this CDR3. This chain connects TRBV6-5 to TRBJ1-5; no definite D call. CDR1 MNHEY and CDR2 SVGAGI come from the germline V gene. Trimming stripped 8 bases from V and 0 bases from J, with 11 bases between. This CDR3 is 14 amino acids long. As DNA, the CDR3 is TGTGCCAGCTCCAAAAGTGATAGCAATCAGCCCCAGCATTTT. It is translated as CASSKSDSNQPQHF.